The next 27 T cell receptor beta chains were all read from a single sample in a study of identical twins (dated by TCRdb to about 2016). Receptor libraries were prepared by 5' RACE. Reads for this sample came from an Illumina HiSeq 2000. TCRdb trimmed the raw reads at Q25, called clones with MiXCR and kept productive beta chains. Each CDR3 protein gets just one entry, which takes the most common genes and DNA from the rows behind it. Present in this sample are some 790,000 distinct CDR3 sequences, roughly 20% of which were seen just once. 13% of the sample rests with the top ten. The same sample was also used in a study of T cells expressing NK-cell markers.

Input material: PBMCs. These receptors were collected from a woman aged 18-30 years in good health.

This clonotype was seen more than once but under ten times. The chain links TRBV18 to TRBJ2-7; the match to TRBD2 covers 9 bases. CDR3 length: 15 amino acids. The V and J ends lost 0 bases and 7 bases, in that order; junction bases with no gene match: 7. The germline gives CDR1 KGHSH, CDR2 LQKENI. This chain's CDR3 is CASSPPGGRAGEQYF. The CDR3 bases are TGTGCCAGCTCACCACCTGGCGGGAGGGCGGGTGAGCAGTACTTC.

CDR3 in amino acids: CSARRQETQYF. The CDR3 DNA reads as TGCAGTGCTAGACGGCAAGAGACCCAGTACTTC. V usage is TRBV20-1 and J usage is TRBJ2-5; the D is unclear. CDR3 length: 11 residues. The germline gives CDR1 DFQATT, CDR2 SNEGSKA (reference sequence). V lost 2 bases and J 2 bases, leaving 3 bases between the germline ends.

This clonotype was observed a handful of times. The J gene is TRBJ2-1, the V gene TRBV6-2 or TRBV6-3; unclear D gene. Deletions cut 0 bases from V and 9 bases from J, with 15 bases between. CDR1 and CDR2 (germline): MNHEY, SVGEGT. The CDR3 runs to 15 residues. The CDR3 DNA follows: TGTGCCAGCAGTTACTCCGAACCTGGCGCTCGTGAGCAGTTCTTC. Protein sequence: CASSYSEPGAREQFF.

This chain uses TRBV15 with TRBJ1-1, with D possibly matching TRBD1 (6 bases). Trimming removed 5 bases at V and 0 bases at J, with 10 bases between. The CDR3 has 14 amino acids. CDR1 LNHNV and CDR2 YYDKDF come from the germline V gene (reference sequence). In DNA form, the CDR3 reads TGTGCCACCAGCGTCGGGGACATGAACACTGAAGCTTTCTTT. Protein: CATSVGDMNTEAFF.

This clonotype was detected only a few times. This chain links TRBV12-3 or TRBV12-4 with TRBJ2-2, with D unclear. The CDR3 has 16 residues. V lost 8 bases and J 1 base, leaving 17 bases between the germline ends. CDR3 coding DNA: TGTGCCAGCGCAATTAAGAGGAAGGGGAACACCGGGGAGCTGTTTTTT. Protein product: CASAIKRKGNTGELFF.

This clonotype has ten or more counts. This chain links TRBV12-3 or TRBV12-4 with TRBJ1-5; D remains ambiguous. The ends were cut back, 2 bases at V and 3 bases at J, with 5 bases in the middle. There are 13 residues in the CDR3. Written as DNA, the CDR3 is TGTGCCAGCAGTTTAAACATCAATCAGCCCCAGCATTTT. This gives the protein CASSLNINQPQHF.

The chain joins TRBV27 to TRBJ1-5, with a weak D call TRBD1 (6 bases). Germline V gives CDR1 MNHEY, CDR2 SMNVEV (reference sequence). Trimming stripped 2 bases from V and 3 bases from J, with 11 bases between. The CDR3 length is 15 residues. The CDR3 DNA is TGTGCCAGCAGTTTAGGGGGCGGGCTCAATCAGCCCCAGCATTTT. Translated: CASSLGGGLNQPQHF.

This clonotype was observed a handful of times. J is TRBJ2-1 and V is TRBV7-9; D is unresolved. This CDR3 spans 12 amino acids. V shed 4 bases and J shed 8 bases, with 9 bases lying between them. Germline V gene data show CDR1 as SEHNR and CDR2 as FQNEAQ (reference sequence). This CDR3 is CASSSEGYEQFF. Here the CDR3 DNA reads TGTGCCAGCAGCTCCGAAGGGTATGAGCAGTTCTTC. The full variable domain, rest sourced from reference TRBV7-9 and TRBJ2-1, is DTGVSQNPRHKITKRGQNVTFRCDPISEHNRLYWYRQTLGQGPEFLTYFQNEAQLEKSRLLSDRFSAERPKGSFSTLEIQRTEQGDSAMYLCASSSEGYEQFFGPGTRLTVL.

The chain employs TRBV9 and TRBJ2-7; a weak D match, TRBD1 (5 bases). The germline CDR1 and CDR2 sequences are SGDLS and YYNGEE. The CDR3 length is 15 residues. Trimming removed 0 bases at V and 4 bases at J, with 14 bases between. CDR3 DNA: TGTGCCAGCAGCGTAGAGGGGTCGCGTGCATACGAGCAGTACTTC. Protein: CASSVEGSRAYEQYF.

The rearrangement uses TRBV5-1 and TRBJ2-4; D not resolved. V was shortened by 1 base and J by 3 bases, with 8 bases between the two germline ends. The germline gives CDR1 SGHRS, CDR2 YFSETQ. CDR3 length: 14 amino acids. CDR3 DNA: TGCGCCAGCAGCTTGACCAATAGCAAAAACATTCAGTACTTC. Residues: CASSLTNSKNIQYF.

This clonotype was counted a few times. The chain employs TRBV12-3 or TRBV12-4 and TRBJ2-7; TRBD2 aligns across 9 bases. V trimming: 5 bases; J trimming: 6 bases; junction bases outside the gene matches: 11. CDR3 length: 15 residues. CDR3 in DNA: TGTGCCAGCAGTCCCCCGGCGGGACTAGCCTCCGAGCAGTACTTC. Amino acids: CASSPPAGLASEQYF.

The V and J genes are TRBV5-1 and TRBJ2-1; unclear D gene. The CDR3 has 15 amino acids. Germline CDR1 and CDR2: SGHRS and YFSETQ. V was shortened by 0 bases and J by 5 bases, with 12 bases between the two germline ends. CDR3 nucleotides: TGCGCCAGCAGCTTGGTAACAGCCCGGAACAATGAGCAGTTCTTC. Amino acids: CASSLVTARNNEQFF.

The table lists this clonotype with a few counts. V gene TRBV5-1 combines with J gene TRBJ2-2; unclear D gene. The CDR3 contains 12 residues. The V end was cut by 5 bases, the J end by 6 bases, with 8 bases between. Germline V gives CDR1 SGHRS, CDR2 YFSETQ. The CDR3 region has the DNA TGCGCCAGCAGGAGTTTGGCCGGGGAGCTGTTTTTT. Residues: CASRSLAGELFF. The full variable domain, rest sourced from reference TRBV5-1 and TRBJ2-2, is KAGVTQTPRYLIKTRGQQVTLSCSPISGHRSVSWYQQTPGQGLQFLFEYFSETQRNKGNFPGRFSGRQFSNSRSEMNVSTLELGDSALYLCASRSLAGELFFGEGSRLTVL.

The chain combines TRBV12-3 or TRBV12-4 with TRBJ1-1, with D hard to call. Between the trimmed V and J ends, which lost 3 bases and 8 bases, there was a span of 13 bases. This CDR3 has 13 residues. As DNA, the CDR3 is TGTGCCAGCAGTTTTGTGGTTAAAGGGGAAGCTTTCTTT. Translation: CASSFVVKGEAFF.

This chain joins TRBV20-1 and TRBJ2-3; tentatively, D is TRBD2 (6 bases). Per the germline V gene, CDR1 is DFQATT and CDR2 is SNEGSKA (reference sequence). CDR3 length: 15 residues. V was pared by 4 bases and J by 1 base, with 15 bases between. The DNA for the CDR3 is TGCAGTGCTAAAACCTTCGGCGGGGGCACAGATACGCAGTATTTT. Residues: CSAKTFGGGTDTQYF.

This clonotype appeared a few times. V gene TRBV5-1 combines with J gene TRBJ2-1; 7 nucleotides line up with TRBD2. Germline CDR1 SGHRS, CDR2 YFSETQ. This CDR3 contains 13 residues. The V gene end was trimmed by 4 bases and the J gene end by 7 bases; junction bases not matched to a gene: 5. The CDR3 nucleotides are TGCGCCAGCAGCGTGGGGGGGGGAAATGAGCAGTTCTTC. This codes for CASSVGGGNEQFF.

The chain links TRBV7-2 to TRBJ2-7, with unresolved D. The V gene lost 3 bases and the J gene lost 1 base, with 13 bases spanning the gap. CDR3 size: 15 residues. Per germline, CDR1 SGHTA and CDR2 FQGNSA. The CDR3: CASSFFPTESYEQYF. In DNA form, the CDR3 reads TGTGCCAGCAGCTTCTTTCCCACTGAATCCTACGAGCAGTACTTC.

The V call is TRBV20-1, the J call TRBJ1-1; D is undetermined. The CDR3 extends over 13 amino acids. The germline V and J ends were trimmed by 3 bases and 4 bases, with 12 bases remaining between them. CDR1 is DFQATT and CDR2 is SNEGSKA in the germline V gene (reference sequence). The CDR3: CSASRRWGTEAFF. The CDR3 DNA sequence: TGCAGTGCTAGTAGACGGTGGGGCACTGAAGCTTTCTTT.

V gene TRBV5-4 combines with J gene TRBJ2-1, with D possibly being TRBD1 or TRBD2 (5 bases each). This CDR3 spans 15 amino acids. V was cut by 0 bases and J by 6 bases, with 13 bases left in between. Germline V gene lookup returns CDR1 SGHNT and CDR2 YYREEE (reference sequence). For the CDR3, the DNA is TGTGCCAGCAGCTTGGATGGGACCCACGGCAATGAGCAGTTCTTC. Translation gives CASSLDGTHGNEQFF.

The chain joins TRBV27 to TRBJ2-4, with a weak D call TRBD2 (5 bases). Germline V gene sequence: CDR1 MNHEY, CDR2 SMNVEV (reference sequence). V lost 6 bases and J lost 4, with 13 bases in between. The CDR3 runs to 14 residues. CDR3 nucleotide sequence: TGTGCCAGCAGGGAAAGCGGCGATAAAAACATTCAGTACTTC. Its protein product is CASRESGDKNIQYF.

The chain is built from TRBV19 and TRBJ2-7; 7 bases are a match to TRBD1. Losses at the gene ends were 3 bases for V and 6 bases for J; bases not matched to a gene: 5. CDR1 LNHDA and CDR2 SQIVND come from the germline V gene (reference sequence). This CDR3 contains 13 residues. This CDR3 is CASSMTGSSEQYF. The CDR3 region has the DNA TGTGCCAGTAGTATGACAGGGTCCAGCGAGCAGTACTTC.

This clonotype was seen a few times. The genes are TRBV4-3 and TRBJ2-1; TRBD2 matches 11 bases. Per germline, CDR1 LGHNA and CDR2 YSLEER. The CDR3 length is 17 residues. With 5 bases clipped from V and 9 bases from J, the junction kept 15 bases outside the gene matches. The CDR3 DNA follows: TGCGCCAGCAGCAAACAATCGCCTAGCGGGAGGAGACCTGAGCAGTTCTTC. As protein: CASSKQSPSGRRPEQFF.

The J gene is TRBJ1-2, the V gene TRBV20-1, with D uncertain. The CDR3 extends over 11 amino acids. Trimming stripped 0 bases from V and 7 bases from J, with 6 bases between. Per the germline V gene, CDR1 is DFQATT and CDR2 is SNEGSKA (reference sequence). The CDR3 region is CSARDPSGYTF. The CDR3 nucleotides read TGCAGTGCTAGAGATCCCTCTGGCTACACCTTC.

This sequence joins TRBV5-1 and TRBJ2-7, with a possible D match to TRBD2 (7 bases). Germline V gene lookup returns CDR1 SGHRS and CDR2 YFSETQ. Between the trimmed V and J ends, which lost 4 bases and 7 bases, there was a span of 27 bases. The CDR3 consists of 17 residues. This CDR3 is CASSQDYRWGGPREQYF. The CDR3 nucleotides are TGCGCCAGCAGCCAAGACTACCGGTGGGGGGGGCCGAGAGAGCAGTACTTC.

This clonotype occurred a few times. The chain has TRBV20-1 and TRBJ2-3; 8 bases line up with TRBD2. The CDR3 runs 12 residues. The germline V gene encodes CDR1 DFQATT and CDR2 SNEGSKA (reference sequence). Trimming cost V 3 bases and J 4 bases; bases outside gene matches: 0. CDR3 region: CSASGRADTQYF. CDR3 coding DNA: TGCAGTGCTAGCGGGAGGGCAGATACGCAGTATTTT.

V is TRBV6-2 or TRBV6-3 and J is TRBJ2-5; the D is unclear. Per the germline V gene, CDR1 is MNHEY and CDR2 is SVGEGT. The ends were cut back, 2 bases at V and 0 bases at J, with 7 bases in the middle. The CDR3 sequence is 14 residues long. CDR3 bases: TGTGCCAGCAGTTACCTGTCGGACCAAGAGACCCAGTACTTC. This gives the protein CASSYLSDQETQYF.

The chain employs TRBV5-1 and TRBJ2-1, with 10 bases that match TRBD1. The length of the CDR3 is 15 residues. CDR1 is SGHRS, CDR2 YFSETQ, per germline. V was pared by 4 bases and J by 7 bases, with 8 bases of the junction left unmatched. The CDR3 coding sequence is TGCGCCAGCAGCCGTACGGGACAGGGGTCTAATGAGCAGTTCTTC. It yields the protein CASSRTGQGSNEQFF.